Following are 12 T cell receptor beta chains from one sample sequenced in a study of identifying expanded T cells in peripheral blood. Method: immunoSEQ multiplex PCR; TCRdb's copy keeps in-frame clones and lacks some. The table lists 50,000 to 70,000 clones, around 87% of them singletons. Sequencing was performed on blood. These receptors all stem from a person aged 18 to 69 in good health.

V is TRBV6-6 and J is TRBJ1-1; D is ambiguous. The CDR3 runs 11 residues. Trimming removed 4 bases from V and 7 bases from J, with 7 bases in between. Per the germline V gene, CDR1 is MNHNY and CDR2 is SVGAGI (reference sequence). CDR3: CASSSVVEAFF. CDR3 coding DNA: TGTGCCAGCAGTTCCGTGGTTGAAGCTTTCTTT.

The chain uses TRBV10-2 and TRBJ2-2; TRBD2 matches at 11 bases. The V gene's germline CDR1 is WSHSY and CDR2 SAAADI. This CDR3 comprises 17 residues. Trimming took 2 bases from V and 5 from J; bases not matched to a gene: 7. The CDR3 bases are TGCGCCAGCAGTGAGATAGCGGGAGGGCCCCGGACCGGGGAGCTGTTTTTT. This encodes CASSEIAGGPRTGELFF.

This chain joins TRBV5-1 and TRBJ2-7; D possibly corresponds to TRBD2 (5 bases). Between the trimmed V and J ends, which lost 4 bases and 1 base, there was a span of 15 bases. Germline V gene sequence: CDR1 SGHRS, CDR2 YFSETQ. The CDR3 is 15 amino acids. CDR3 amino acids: CASSLRWRGSYEQYF. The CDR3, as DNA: TGCGCCAGCAGCCTACGTTGGCGAGGGTCCTACGAGCAGTACTTC. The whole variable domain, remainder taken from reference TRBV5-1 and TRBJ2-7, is KAGVTQTPRYLIKTRGQQVTLSCSPISGHRSVSWYQQTPGQGLQFLFEYFSETQRNKGNFPGRFSGRQFSNSRSEMNVSTLELGDSALYLCASSLRWRGSYEQYFGPGTRLTVT.

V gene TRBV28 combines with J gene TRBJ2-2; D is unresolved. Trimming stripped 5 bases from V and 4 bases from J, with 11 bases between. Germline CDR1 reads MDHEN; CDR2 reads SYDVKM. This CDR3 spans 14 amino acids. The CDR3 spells CASSILSGTGELFF. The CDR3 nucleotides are TGTGCCAGCAGTATCCTTAGTGGCACCGGGGAGCTGTTTTTT.

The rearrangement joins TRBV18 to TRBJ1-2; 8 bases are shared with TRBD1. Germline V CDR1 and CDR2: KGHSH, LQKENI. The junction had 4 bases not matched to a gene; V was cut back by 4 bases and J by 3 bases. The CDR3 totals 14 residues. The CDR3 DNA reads TGTGCCAGCTCACTTGGACAGGGAGACTATGGCTACACCTTC. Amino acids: CASSLGQGDYGYTF. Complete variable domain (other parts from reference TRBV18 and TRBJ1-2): NAGVMQNPRHLVRRRGQEARLRCSPMKGHSHVYWYRQLPEEGLKFMVYLQKENIIDESGMPKERFSAEFPKEGPSILRIQQVVRGDSAAYFCASSLGQGDYGYTFGSGTRLTVV.

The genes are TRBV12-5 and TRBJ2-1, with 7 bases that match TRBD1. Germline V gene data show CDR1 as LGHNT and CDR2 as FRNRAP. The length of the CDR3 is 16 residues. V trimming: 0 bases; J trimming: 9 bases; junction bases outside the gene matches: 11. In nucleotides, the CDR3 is TGTGCTAGTGGTTTGGTATTAGGGGGCAGGGCGAGTGAGCAGTTCTTC. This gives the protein CASGLVLGGRASEQFF.

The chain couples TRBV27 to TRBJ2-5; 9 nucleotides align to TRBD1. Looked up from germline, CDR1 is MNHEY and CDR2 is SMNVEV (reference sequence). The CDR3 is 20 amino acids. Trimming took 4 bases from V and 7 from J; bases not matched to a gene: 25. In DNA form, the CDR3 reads TGTGCCAGCAGTTCTATCAGGATGGGGGACAGGGTCCGTTTAGGGGTGACCCAGTACTTC. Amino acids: CASSSIRMGDRVRLGVTQYF.

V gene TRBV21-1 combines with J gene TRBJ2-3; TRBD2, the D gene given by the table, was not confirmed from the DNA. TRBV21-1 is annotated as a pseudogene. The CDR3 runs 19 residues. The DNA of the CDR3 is TGTGCCAGCAGCAAAGAATGCCGACTAGCGGGAACTAGCACAGATACGCAGTATTTT. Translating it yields CASSKECRLAGTSTDTQYF.

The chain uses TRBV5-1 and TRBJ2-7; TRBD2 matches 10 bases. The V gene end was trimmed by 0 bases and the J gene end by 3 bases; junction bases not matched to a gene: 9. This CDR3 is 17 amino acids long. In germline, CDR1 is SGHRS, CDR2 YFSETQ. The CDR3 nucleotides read TGCGCCAGCAGCTTGGCCTATCCTAGCGGGGGATTCTACGAGCAGTACTTC. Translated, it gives CASSLAYPSGGFYEQYF.

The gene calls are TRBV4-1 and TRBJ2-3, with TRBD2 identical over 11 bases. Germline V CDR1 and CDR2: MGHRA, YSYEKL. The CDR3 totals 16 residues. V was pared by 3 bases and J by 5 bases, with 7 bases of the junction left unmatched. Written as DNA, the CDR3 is TGCGCCAGCAGCCAGGGTCTAGCGGGAGGCCAAGATACGCAGTATTTT. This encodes CASSQGLAGGQDTQYF.

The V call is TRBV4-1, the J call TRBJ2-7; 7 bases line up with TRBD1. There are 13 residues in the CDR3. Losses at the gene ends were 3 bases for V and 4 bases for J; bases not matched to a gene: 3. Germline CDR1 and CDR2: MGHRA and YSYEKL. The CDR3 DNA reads TGCGCCAGCAGCCATCGGACAGGTTACGAGCAGTACTTC. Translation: CASSHRTGYEQYF.

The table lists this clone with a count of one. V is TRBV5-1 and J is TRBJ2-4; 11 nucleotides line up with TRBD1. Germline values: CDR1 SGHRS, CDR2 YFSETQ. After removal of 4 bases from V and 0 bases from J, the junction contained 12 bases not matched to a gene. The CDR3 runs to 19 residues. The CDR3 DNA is TGCGCCAGCAGCCCCTGGACAGGGGGCTCATCTCTAGCCAAAAACATTCAGTACTTC. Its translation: CASSPWTGGSSLAKNIQYF.